This T cell receptor beta chain was identified in a study of control samples from healthy donors and cancer patients. Here immunoSEQ multiplex PCR was the method, and the copy in TCRdb shows in-frame clones only, minus some. Seen here are about 250,000 clones, roughly four fifths observed once, and the top ten hold approximately 12%. Looked up from germline, CDR1 is LGHNA and CDR2 is YNFKEQ. V was cut by 1 base and J by 4 bases, with 13 bases left in between. This CDR3 has 15 residues. V is TRBV4-2 and J is TRBJ1-2, with D uncertain. The sequence derives from a woman aged 60-75 years with lung cancer. The sequenced sample consisted of PBMCs. CDR3 DNA sequence: TGTGCCAGCAGCCAAGTAACCGGGGTTGGCTATGGCTACACCTTC. It encodes CASSQVTGVGYGYTF.